These 20 T cell receptor beta chains were all obtained from the same sample, sequenced in a study of technical replicates of blood from several donors (dated by TCRdb to about 2017). The library relied on the immunoSEQ multiplex PCR assay. TCRdb obtained this table from immuneACCESS and retained in-frame rearrangements with V and J assigned. These tables miss some clones; where compared with another copy, unresolved V genes account for less than half of the shortfall, and the remainder is unexplained. The sample table lists approximately 87,000 clones, roughly 94% of them with a count of one. The ten biggest clones cover around 0.26% of the sample. Sequencing was done on a sample of T cells isolated from PBMCs. The receptors stem from a human donor in good health.

The chain combines TRBV9 with TRBJ2-7; D is possibly TRBD1 (6 bases). Looked up from germline, CDR1 is SGDLS and CDR2 is YYNGEE. The CDR3 sequence is 13 residues long. V lost 3 bases to trimming and J lost 6 bases, with 13 bases between them. The CDR3 spells CASSGTDAGEQYF. CDR3 DNA: TGTGCCAGCAGCGGGACAGACGCGGGCGAGCAGTACTTC.

This chain links TRBV4-1 with TRBJ1-5; D perhaps matches TRBD1 (6 bases). The CDR3 totals 15 residues. Looked up from germline, CDR1 is MGHRA and CDR2 is YSYEKL. Trimming removed 4 bases from V and 1 base from J, with 11 bases in between. As DNA, the CDR3 is TGCGCCAGCAGCCCGGGGACAAGAAGCAATCAGCCCCAGCATTTT. This codes for CASSPGTRSNQPQHF.

The chain uses TRBV29-1 and TRBJ2-7, with 7 bases that match TRBD1. V lost 4 bases, J lost 3 bases, and 6 bases stayed unmatched. The CDR3 has 13 residues. CDR1 and CDR2 from the germline V gene are SQVTM and ANQGSEA. The CDR3 protein is CSVASGQNYEQYF. DNA of the CDR3: TGCAGCGTTGCATCGGGACAGAACTACGAGCAGTACTTC.

The gene calls are TRBV5-8 and TRBJ1-1; D is unresolved. The germline V and J ends were trimmed by 4 bases and 1 base, with 29 bases remaining between them. The CDR3 runs 20 residues. The germline CDR1 and CDR2 sequences are SGHTS and YDEGEE. The CDR3: CASSASVWSLNLGRNTEAFF. The DNA of the CDR3 is TGTGCCAGCAGCGCCTCGGTTTGGTCTCTCAACCTTGGGAGGAACACTGAAGCTTTCTTT. Combining the CDR3 with reference TRBV5-8 and TRBJ1-1 gives the whole variable domain EAGVTQSPTHLIKTRGQQATLRCSPISGHTSVYWYQQALGLGLQFLLWYDEGEERNRGNFPPRFSGRQFPNYSSELNVNALELEDSALYLCASSASVWSLNLGRNTEAFFGQGTRLTVV.

The CDR3 nucleotides read TGTGCCTGGAGGTACAGCACAACTAATGAAAAACTGTTTTTT. Its translation: CAWRYSTTNEKLFF. The chain recombines TRBV30 with TRBJ1-4; D unclear. V was trimmed by 3 bases and J by 0 bases, leaving 8 bases between them. Germline V gives CDR1 GTSNPN, CDR2 SVGIG (reference sequence). The CDR3 spans 14 residues.

This clone has just one count. The rearrangement uses TRBV11-2 and TRBJ2-1; D is perhaps TRBD2 (6 bases). Trimming took 6 bases from V and 3 from J, leaving 15 bases between them. Per germline, CDR1 SGHAT and CDR2 FQNNGV. The CDR3 covers 15 residues. The CDR3 loop reads CASRRWGVSYNEQFF. For the CDR3, the DNA is TGTGCCAGCAGGCGTTGGGGGGTCAGCTACAATGAGCAGTTCTTC.

As DNA, the CDR3 is TGTGCCAGCTCACCGGGACAAGAAAAACTGTTTTTT. This translates into CASSPGQEKLFF. J is TRBJ1-4 and V is TRBV18; possibly TRBD1 for D (6 bases). CDR1 KGHSH and CDR2 LQKENI come from the germline V gene. Trimming cost V 3 bases and J 8 bases, with 7 bases left between them. The CDR3 length is 12 residues.

V gene TRBV5-4 combines with J gene TRBJ1-2, with 9 bases identical to TRBD1. Trimming at V came to 5 bases and at J to 0 bases, leaving 5 bases not matched to a gene. This CDR3 region has 15 residues. Germline V gene sequence: CDR1 SGHNT, CDR2 YYREEE (reference sequence). The CDR3 protein is CASSPGQGTNYGYTF. CDR3 in DNA: TGTGCCAGCAGTCCTGGACAGGGGACTAACTATGGCTACACCTTC.

The rearrangement joins TRBV19 to TRBJ2-2; 7 positions match TRBD1. J gave up 4 bases and V 8 bases, and 13 bases lay outside the gene matches. CDR1 is LNHDA, CDR2 SQIVND, per germline (reference sequence). The CDR3 has 16 residues. The CDR3 region has the DNA TGTGCCAGTTCAATCGAGGGGGCTTTGACCACCGGGGAGCTGTTTTTT. Its protein is CASSIEGALTTGELFF.

The chain combines TRBV28 with TRBJ2-7; 10 bases align to TRBD2. CDR1 is MDHEN and CDR2 is SYDVKM in the germline V gene. V gave up 2 bases and J gave up 5 bases; unmatched junction bases: 15. The CDR3 is made up of 18 amino acids. The CDR3 sequence is CASSLLAASGSLRDEQYF. The CDR3 DNA sequence: TGTGCCAGCAGTTTACTTGCGGCTAGCGGGAGTTTGAGGGACGAGCAGTACTTC.

The chain combines TRBV6-6 with TRBJ2-7, with D unclear. Between the trimmed V and J ends, which lost 6 bases and 3 bases, there was a span of 15 bases. Germline V gene sequence: CDR1 MNHNY, CDR2 SVGAGI (reference sequence). The CDR3 consists of 14 residues. CDR3 region: CASRPVLVNYEQYF. The CDR3 coding sequence is TGTGCCAGCAGACCTGTTCTAGTTAACTACGAGCAGTACTTC.

Notes on this clone: A read error may produce the germline difference seen at one junction end. The V call is TRBV29-1, the J call TRBJ2-5, with 10 bases matching TRBD1. Germline-derived CDR1 and CDR2 are SQVTM and ANQGSEA. This CDR3 contains 14 residues. CDR3 in amino acids: CSVAGTGDAQIPHF. CDR3 DNA sequence: TGCAGCGTTGCTGGGACAGGGGACGCTCAAATCCCCCACTTC.

The V call is TRBV28, the J call TRBJ1-6, with 7 bases that match TRBD1. V lost 4 bases and J lost 10; bases outside the gene matches: 10. The CDR3 totals 15 residues. Germline CDR1 and CDR2: MDHEN and SYDVKM. The CDR3 region is CASSSPSGTESPLHF. CDR3 DNA sequence: TGTGCCAGCAGTTCCCCCTCAGGGACAGAATCACCCCTCCACTTT. The variable domain in full, completed from reference TRBV28 and TRBJ1-6, reads DVKVTQSSRYLVKRTGEKVFLECVQDMDHENMFWYRQDPGLGLRLIYFSYDVKMKEKGDIPEGYSVSREKKERFSLILESASTNQTSMYLCASSSPSGTESPLHFGNGTRLTVT.

CDR3 nucleotide sequence: TGTGCCAGCAGTTTGCAGGGTAGCAATCAGCCCCAGCATTTT. This codes for CASSLQGSNQPQHF. The chain links TRBV27 to TRBJ1-5, with D possibly TRBD1 on 5 matching bases. The CDR3 runs to 14 residues. Germline loops: CDR1 MNHEY, CDR2 SMNVEV (reference sequence). The V end lost 3 bases, the J end lost 0 bases, and 6 bases lay between the germline ends.

The chain carries TRBV28 and TRBJ2-3, with D maybe TRBD1 (6 bases). V was pared by 3 bases and J by 2 bases, with 12 bases between. Germline values: CDR1 MDHEN, CDR2 SYDVKM. The CDR3 has 15 amino acids. CDR3 residues: CASSLVDRYTDTQYF. The CDR3 DNA follows: TGTGCCAGCAGTTTGGTGGACAGATACACAGATACGCAGTATTTT.

This sequence joins TRBV7-9 and TRBJ1-2; 10 nucleotides line up with TRBD1. The V and J ends lost 1 base and 4 bases, in that order; junction bases with no gene match: 6. Looked up from germline, CDR1 is SEHNR and CDR2 is FQNEAQ (reference sequence). The CDR3 loop spans 16 amino acids. CDR3 sequence: CASSLGGDRGFYGYTF. The CDR3 DNA reads TGTGCCAGCAGCTTAGGAGGGGACAGGGGATTCTATGGCTACACCTTC.

This chain connects TRBV4-2 to TRBJ2-2, with 12 bases fitting TRBD2. After removal of 6 bases from V and 5 bases from J, the junction contained 4 bases not matched to a gene. The CDR3 totals 15 residues. Germline V gene lookup returns CDR1 LGHNA and CDR2 YNFKEQ. In nucleotides, the CDR3 is TGTGCCAGCAGTCGGACTAGCGGGACGACCGGGGAGCTGTTTTTT. Translated, it gives CASSRTSGTTGELFF.

V is TRBV4-2 and J is TRBJ1-3, with TRBD1 matching 10 bases. V lost 3 bases, J lost 7 bases, and 6 bases stayed unmatched. The V gene's germline CDR1 is LGHNA and CDR2 YNFKEQ. The CDR3 loop spans 15 amino acids. The CDR3 bases are TGTGCCAGCAGCCAGGACAGGGGGAGGGAGAACACCATATATTTT. Residues: CASSQDRGRENTIYF.

There are a few counts of this clone. The DNA of the CDR3 is TGTGCCAGCAGCACGGACAGGGGTGACATTCAGTACTTC. Amino acids: CASSTDRGDIQYF. This chain links TRBV6-1 with TRBJ2-4, with 9 bases fitting TRBD1. The J segment lost 8 bases and the V segment lost 6 bases, leaving 5 bases of the junction unmatched. From germline, CDR1 is MNHNS and CDR2 SASEGT. There are 13 residues in the CDR3.

The chain has TRBV7-6 and TRBJ1-6; 9 nucleotides align to TRBD1. This CDR3 spans 16 amino acids. Germline-derived CDR1 and CDR2 are SGHVS and FNYEAQ. The V gene end was trimmed by 5 bases and the J gene end by 5 bases; junction bases not matched to a gene: 7. The CDR3 protein is CASSPRTGVDNSPLHF. Written as DNA, the CDR3 is TGTGCCAGCAGCCCGCGGACAGGGGTCGATAATTCACCCCTCCACTTT.